This TCR beta chain comes out of a study of regulatory T cells in long-lasting Graves disease. Study-wide results and caveats: Lower TCR diversity characterized persistent Graves' patients relative to newly diagnosed patients. New patients shared fewer public clonotypes (about 1,000) than persistent patients did (roughly 2,700).

Arm-PCR of CDR3 regions with iRepertoire HTBI primers generated TCR beta libraries. Original analysis: Samples collectively showed some 60 TRBV and approximately 14 TRBJ segments. Using its own MiXCR run on the multiplex PCR reads, TCRdb lists one record per CDR3 protein. These V and J calls derive from TCRdb rather than the authors' analysis. The sample gives 450,000 to 500,000 distinct CDR3 sequences, around 15% of which show up once; 9% to 15% is in the top ten. The time point: newly diagnosed GD, antithyroid drugs for less than 3 months. PBMC-extracted RNA yielded the TCR library. This clonotype occurred many times. Its matching antigen is unknown. Trimming took 0 bases from V and 7 from J, leaving 17 bases between them. Germline-derived CDR1 and CDR2 are SGDLS and YYNGEE. The CDR3 has 15 residues. These data were also filed under a second study, of T cells in Graves' hyperthyroidism and ophthalmopathy.

The gene calls are TRBV9 and TRBJ2-7; TRBD1 is a possible D gene (6 bases). The sequence derives from a man aged 40-49 years with Graves disease. The sequencing used peripheral blood mononuclear cells (PBMCs), collected at new diagnosis, from a patient treated with antithyroid drugs. The CDR3 spells CASSVAGAGPREQYF. The DNA of the CDR3 is TGTGCCAGCAGCGTAGCAGGGGCTGGGCCCAGGGAGCAGTACTTC.